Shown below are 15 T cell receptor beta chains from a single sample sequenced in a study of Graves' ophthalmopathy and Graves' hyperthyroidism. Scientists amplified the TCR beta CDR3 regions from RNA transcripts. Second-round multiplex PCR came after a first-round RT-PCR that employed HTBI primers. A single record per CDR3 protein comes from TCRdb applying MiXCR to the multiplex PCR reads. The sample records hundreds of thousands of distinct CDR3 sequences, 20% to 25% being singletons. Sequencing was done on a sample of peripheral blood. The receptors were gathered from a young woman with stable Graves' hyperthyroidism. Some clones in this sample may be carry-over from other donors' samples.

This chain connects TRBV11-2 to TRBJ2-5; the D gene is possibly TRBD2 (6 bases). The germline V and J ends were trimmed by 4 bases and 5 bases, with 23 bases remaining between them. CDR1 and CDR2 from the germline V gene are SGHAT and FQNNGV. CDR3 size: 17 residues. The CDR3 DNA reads TGTGCCAGCAGCTCCCCCCCGGGGAGGCTAGCTTGGGAGACCCAGTACTTC. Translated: CASSSPPGRLAWETQYF.

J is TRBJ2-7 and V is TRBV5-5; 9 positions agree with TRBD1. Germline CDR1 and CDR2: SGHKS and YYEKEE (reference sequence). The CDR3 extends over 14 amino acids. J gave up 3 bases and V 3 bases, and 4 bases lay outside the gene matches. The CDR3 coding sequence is TGTGCCAGCAGCTGGGGACAGGGTGACTACGAGCAGTACGTC. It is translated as CASSWGQGDYEQYV.

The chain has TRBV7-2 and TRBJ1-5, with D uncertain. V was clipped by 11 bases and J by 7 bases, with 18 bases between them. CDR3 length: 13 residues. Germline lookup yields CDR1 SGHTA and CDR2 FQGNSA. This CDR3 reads CAAGSSWAQPQHF. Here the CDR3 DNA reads TGTGCCGCCGGCTCGAGTTGGGCCCAGCCCCAGCATTTT. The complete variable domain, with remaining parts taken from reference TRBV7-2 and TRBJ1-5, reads GAGVSQSPSNKVTEKGKDVELRCDPISGHTALYWYRQSLGQGLEFLIYFQGNSAPDKSGLPSDRFSAERTGGSVSTLTIQRTQQEDSAVYLCAAGSSWAQPQHFGDGTRLSIL.

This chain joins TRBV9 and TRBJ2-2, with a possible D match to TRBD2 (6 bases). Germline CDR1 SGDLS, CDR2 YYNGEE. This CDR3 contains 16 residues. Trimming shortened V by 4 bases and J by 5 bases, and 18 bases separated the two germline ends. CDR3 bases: TGTGCCAGCAGCATGAGAGAGGGACTGGGGACCGGGGAGCTGTTTTTT. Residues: CASSMREGLGTGELFF.

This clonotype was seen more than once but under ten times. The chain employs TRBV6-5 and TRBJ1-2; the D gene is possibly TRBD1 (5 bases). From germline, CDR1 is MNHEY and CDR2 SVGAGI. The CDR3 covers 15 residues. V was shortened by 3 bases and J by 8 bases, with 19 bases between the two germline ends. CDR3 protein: CASSYSARVIQGYTF. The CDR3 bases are TGTGCCAGCAGTTATTCCGCCAGGGTAATTCAAGGCTACACCTTC.

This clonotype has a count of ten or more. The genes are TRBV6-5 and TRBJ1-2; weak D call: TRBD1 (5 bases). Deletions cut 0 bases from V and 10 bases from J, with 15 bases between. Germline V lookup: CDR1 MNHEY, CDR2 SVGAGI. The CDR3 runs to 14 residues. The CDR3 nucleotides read TGTGCCAGCAGTTACTCAGGGACCCGGGGGGACTACACCTTC. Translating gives CASSYSGTRGDYTF.

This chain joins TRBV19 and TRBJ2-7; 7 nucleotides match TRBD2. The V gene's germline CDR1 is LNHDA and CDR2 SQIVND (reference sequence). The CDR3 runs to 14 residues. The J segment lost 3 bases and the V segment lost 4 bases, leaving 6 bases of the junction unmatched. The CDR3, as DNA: TGTGCCAGTAGTACTAACGGACTAGGCTACGAGCAGTACTTC. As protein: CASSTNGLGYEQYF.

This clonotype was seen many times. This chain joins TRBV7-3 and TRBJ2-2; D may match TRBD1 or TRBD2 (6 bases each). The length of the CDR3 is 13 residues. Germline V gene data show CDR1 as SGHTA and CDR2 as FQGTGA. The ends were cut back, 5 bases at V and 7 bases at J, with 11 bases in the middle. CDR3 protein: CASSRGLSGELFF. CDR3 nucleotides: TGTGCCAGCAGCCGGGGGCTAAGCGGGGAGCTGTTTTTT. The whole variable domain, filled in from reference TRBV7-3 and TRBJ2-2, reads GAGVSQTPSNKVTEKGKYVELRCDPISGHTALYWYRQSLGQGPEFLIYFQGTGAADDSGLPNDRFFAVRPEGSVSTLKIQRTERGDSAVYLCASSRGLSGELFFGEGSRLTVL.

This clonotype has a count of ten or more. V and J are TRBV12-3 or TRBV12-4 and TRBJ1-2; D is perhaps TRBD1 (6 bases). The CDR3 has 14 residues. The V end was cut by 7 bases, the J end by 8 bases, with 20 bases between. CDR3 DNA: TGTGCCAGCACCCCGAGGGCGATTAGGGGGGGCTACACCTTC. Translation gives CASTPRAIRGGYTF.

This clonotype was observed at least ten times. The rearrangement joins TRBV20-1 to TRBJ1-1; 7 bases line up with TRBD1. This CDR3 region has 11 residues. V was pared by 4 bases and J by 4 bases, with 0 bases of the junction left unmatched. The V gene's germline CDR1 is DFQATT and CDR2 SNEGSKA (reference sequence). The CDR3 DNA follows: TGCAGTGCTACAGGGGGCACTGAAGCTTTCTTT. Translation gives CSATGGTEAFF.

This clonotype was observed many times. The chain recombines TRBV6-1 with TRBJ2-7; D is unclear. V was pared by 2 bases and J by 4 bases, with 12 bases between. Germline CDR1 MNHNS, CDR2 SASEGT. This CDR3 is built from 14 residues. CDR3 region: CASSEMTDLYEQYF. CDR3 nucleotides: TGTGCCAGCAGTGAAATGACGGATCTTTACGAGCAGTACTTC.

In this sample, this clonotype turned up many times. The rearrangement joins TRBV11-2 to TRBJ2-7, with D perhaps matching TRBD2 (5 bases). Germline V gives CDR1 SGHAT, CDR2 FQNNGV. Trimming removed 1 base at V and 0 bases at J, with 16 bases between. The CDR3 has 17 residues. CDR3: CASSLVRSGGFSYEQYF. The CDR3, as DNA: TGTGCCAGCAGCTTAGTTAGGAGCGGCGGTTTCTCCTACGAGCAGTACTTC.

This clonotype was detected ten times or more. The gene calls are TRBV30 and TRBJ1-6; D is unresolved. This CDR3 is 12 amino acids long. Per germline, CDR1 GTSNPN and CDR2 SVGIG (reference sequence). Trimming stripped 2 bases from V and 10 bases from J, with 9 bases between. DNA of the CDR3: TGTGCCTGGAGTTCGGTCAAATCACCCCTCCACTTT. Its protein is CAWSSVKSPLHF.

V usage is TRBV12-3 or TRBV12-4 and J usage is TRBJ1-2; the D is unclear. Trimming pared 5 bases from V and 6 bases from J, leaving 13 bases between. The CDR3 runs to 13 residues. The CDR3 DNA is TGTGCCAGCAGTGTAGGGCGCCCCCATGGCTACACCTTC. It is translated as CASSVGRPHGYTF.

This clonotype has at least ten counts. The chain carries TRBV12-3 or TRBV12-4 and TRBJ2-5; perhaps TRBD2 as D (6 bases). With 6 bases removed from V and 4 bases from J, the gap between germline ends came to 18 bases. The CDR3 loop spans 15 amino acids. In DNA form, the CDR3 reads TGTGCCAGCAGGCAGGGACTCTCCCTCGGAGAGACCCAGTACTTC. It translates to CASRQGLSLGETQYF.